These T cell receptor beta chains were read from a single sample in a study of T cell responses to AZD1222 COVID-19 vaccine. Data came from immunoSEQ multiplex PCR; TCRdb stores just in-frame clones and leaves some out. The data contain about 120,000 clones, 91% of them singletons. This material consisted of peripheral blood, taken on day 0 of AZD1222 vaccination. The receptors come from an adult in good health. Each CDR3 is given with its conserved first and last residue. Fields, in order: clone size, J gene, D gene, V gene, CDR3 DNA, CDR3 protein. D genes are given only for firm matches. The size field is filled for only some rows; it gives once, few, many or a size class.

clone size: NA
J gene: TRBJ2-7
D gene: NA
V gene: TRBV11-2
CDR3 DNA: TGTGCCAGCAGCCTCCTTCGGCCCTACGAGCAGTACTTC
CDR3 protein: CASSLLRPYEQYF

clone size: NA
J gene: TRBJ1-1
D gene: NA
V gene: TRBV12-3/TRBV12-4
CDR3 DNA: TGTGCCAGTCTTTACCAGGGACTGCAAGCTTTCTTT
CDR3 protein: CASLYQGLQAFF

clone size: NA
J gene: TRBJ2-5
D gene: NA
V gene: TRBV18
CDR3 DNA: TGTGCCAGCTCACCCCGGGGCGGGGAGACCCAGTACTTC
CDR3 protein: CASSPRGGETQYF

clone size: NA
J gene: TRBJ2-3
D gene: NA
V gene: TRBV11-3
CDR3 DNA: TGTGCCAGCAGCTTAACCAGGGTAACAGATACGCAGTATTTT
CDR3 protein: CASSLTRVTDTQYF

clone size: few
J gene: TRBJ1-4
D gene: TRBD1
V gene: TRBV2
CDR3 DNA: TGTGCCAGCAGAGCTGACAGGGGAGCAACTAATGAAAAACTGTTTTTT
CDR3 protein: CASRADRGATNEKLFF

clone size: NA
J gene: TRBJ1-2
D gene: TRBD1
V gene: TRBV15
CDR3 DNA: TGTGCCACCAGCAGTGGACAGGGCGAGTATGGCTACACCTTC
CDR3 protein: CATSSGQGEYGYTF

clone size: NA
J gene: TRBJ1-1
D gene: TRBD1
V gene: TRBV2
CDR3 DNA: TGTGCCAGTGCGGGACAGGGACTCACTGAAGCTTTCTTT
CDR3 protein: CASAGQGLTEAFF

clone size: NA
J gene: TRBJ1-2
D gene: NA
V gene: TRBV18
CDR3 DNA: TGTGCCAGCTCCCAGGACCAGAGGGGGGCTGGCTACACCTTC
CDR3 protein: CASSQDQRGAGYTF

clone size: NA
J gene: TRBJ2-7
D gene: TRBD1
V gene: TRBV7-6
CDR3 DNA: TGTGCCAGCACCCTCGGGACAGGGTTAACCGAACCTGTCTACTTC
CDR3 protein: CASTLGTGLTEPVYF

clone size: NA
J gene: TRBJ1-2
D gene: TRBD1
V gene: TRBV29-1
CDR3 DNA: TGCAGCGTGTGGACAGGGAGTGGCTACACCTTC
CDR3 protein: CSVWTGSGYTF

clone size: NA
J gene: TRBJ2-7
D gene: NA
V gene: TRBV5-6
CDR3 DNA: TGTGCCAGCAGCGGCGACCTCGGGACATCGGGACCGCAGTACTTC
CDR3 protein: CASSGDLGTSGPQYF

clone size: NA
J gene: TRBJ2-1
D gene: TRBD2
V gene: TRBV27
CDR3 DNA: TGTGCCAGCAGTTTAATTAGCGGGAGACCCTACAATGAGCAGTTCTTC
CDR3 protein: CASSLISGRPYNEQFF

clone size: NA
J gene: TRBJ2-2
D gene: NA
V gene: TRBV12-3/TRBV12-4
CDR3 DNA: TGTGCCAGCAGCCCGGGGGGGGAGCTGTTTTTT
CDR3 protein: CASSPGGELFF

clone size: NA
J gene: TRBJ1-5
D gene: TRBD1
V gene: TRBV30
CDR3 DNA: TGTGCCTGGAGTGAAGGACAGGGTCTTCATCAGCCCCAGCATTTT
CDR3 protein: CAWSEGQGLHQPQHF

clone size: NA
J gene: TRBJ2-2
D gene: NA
V gene: TRBV5-6
CDR3 DNA: TGTGCCAGCACCCGCGGCGTCGCAGGGACCGGGGAGCTGTTTTTT
CDR3 protein: CASTRGVAGTGELFF

clone size: NA
J gene: TRBJ2-2
D gene: NA
V gene: TRBV19
CDR3 DNA: TGTGCCAGTAGTTTAACGGGGACCGGGGAGCTGTTTTTT
CDR3 protein: CASSLTGTGELFF

clone size: NA
J gene: TRBJ2-1
D gene: NA
V gene: TRBV18
CDR3 DNA: TGTGCCAGCTCAACCGGACGTCAGGTCTACAATGAGCAGTTCTTC
CDR3 protein: CASSTGRQVYNEQFF

clone size: NA
J gene: TRBJ1-1
D gene: NA
V gene: TRBV10-3
CDR3 DNA: TGTGCCATCAGCGGATTTTCGGGGAACACTGAAGCTTTCTTT
CDR3 protein: CAISGFSGNTEAFF

clone size: NA
J gene: TRBJ1-2
D gene: TRBD1
V gene: TRBV5-1
CDR3 DNA: TGCGCCAGCAGCGTGCAGACAGGGGACTATGGCTACACCTTC
CDR3 protein: CASSVQTGDYGYTF

clone size: NA
J gene: TRBJ2-7
D gene: TRBD2
V gene: TRBV28
CDR3 DNA: TGTGCCAGCAGTTTGGAGCTAGCGGGAGGAAGGGAGCAGTACTTC
CDR3 protein: CASSLELAGGREQYF

clone size: NA
J gene: TRBJ1-2
D gene: NA
V gene: TRBV4-2
CDR3 DNA: TGTGCCAGCAGCCAGGTTTCCGGGACACTAAACTATGGCTACACCTTC
CDR3 protein: CASSQVSGTLNYGYTF

clone size: once
J gene: TRBJ1-2
D gene: TRBD1
V gene: TRBV6-5
CDR3 DNA: TGTGCCAGCACCTCCCAGGGGGCGAAGGGTGGCTACACCTTC
CDR3 protein: CASTSQGAKGGYTF

clone size: NA
J gene: TRBJ2-7
D gene: NA
V gene: TRBV5-4
CDR3 DNA: TGTGCCAGCAGCTCCGCCGACCTTAGGAGGCACGAGCAGTACTTC
CDR3 protein: CASSSADLRRHEQYF

clone size: NA
J gene: TRBJ2-7
D gene: TRBD1
V gene: TRBV5-1
CDR3 DNA: TGCGCCAGCAGATGGACAGGGGGCAACAACTACGAGCAGTACTTC
CDR3 protein: CASRWTGGNNYEQYF

clone size: NA
J gene: TRBJ1-1
D gene: NA
V gene: TRBV12-5
CDR3 DNA: TGTGCTAGTGCCCCTACAGGTCTAGGTATAGGCACTGAAGCTTTCTTT
CDR3 protein: CASAPTGLGIGTEAFF

clone size: NA
J gene: TRBJ1-1
D gene: NA
V gene: TRBV29-1
CDR3 DNA: TGCAGCGCCGGGGGTGGGATGAACACTGAAGCTTTCTTT
CDR3 protein: CSAGGGMNTEAFF

clone size: NA
J gene: TRBJ1-2
D gene: NA
V gene: TRBV5-6
CDR3 DNA: TGTGCCAGCAGTTTGGTGACAGGCCCTGGCTACACCTTC
CDR3 protein: CASSLVTGPGYTF

clone size: once
J gene: TRBJ1-6
D gene: NA
V gene: TRBV27
CDR3 DNA: TGTGCCAGCAGTTTGAAACGAAATTCACCCCTCCACTTT
CDR3 protein: CASSLKRNSPLHF

clone size: once
J gene: TRBJ2-1
D gene: TRBD1
V gene: TRBV5-1
CDR3 DNA: TGCGCCAGCCGACAGGGCCAAATTAGGAATGAGCAGTTCTTC
CDR3 protein: CASRQGQIRNEQFF

clone size: NA
J gene: TRBJ1-2
D gene: NA
V gene: TRBV9
CDR3 DNA: TGTGCCAGCAGCCCCTCCGGGGGAGACAACTATGGCTACACCTTC
CDR3 protein: CASSPSGGDNYGYTF

clone size: NA
J gene: TRBJ1-2
D gene: NA
V gene: TRBV9
CDR3 DNA: TGTGCCAGCGAGTCAGGGGTCTATGGCTACACCTTC
CDR3 protein: CASESGVYGYTF